This T cell receptor beta chain is drawn from a study of T cells expressing NK-cell markers. The CDR3 consists of 14 residues. Looked up from germline, CDR1 is SGHDT and CDR2 is YYEEEE. TCRdb reanalyzed the 5' RACE reads, giving one entry per CDR3 protein sequence and no DNA. The sample's table shows 450,000 to 600,000 distinct CDR3 sequences. The sequence derives from a man aged 18 to 29 in good health. The sequencing sample was made of blood T cells: a sorted CD56 or NKG2C T cell subset, CD4+ or CD8+ T cells, or bulk PBMC T cells (not recorded which). The chain recombines TRBV5-6 with TRBJ2-5; TCRdb indicates TRBD1, and absent DNA this call remains unverified. CDR3: CASSQTGAEETQYF.